A single TCR beta chain is shown here with its context. Its cognate antigen is unknown. The data were taken from a study of beta chain features in type 1 diabetes. Study results and limitations: Significant though moderate, a shortening of TCRB CDR3s appeared in all four CD4+ subsets of Type 1 diabetes patients.

By way of CD45RO/CCR7/CD25/CD127/CD95/CD27, the CD4+ regulatory, stem cell-like memory, central memory and naive cells were sorted. Sequencing targeted expressed TCRB transcripts, as all isolated RNA had been reverse transcribed. Produced via immunoSEQ multiplex PCR; TCRdb's table is partial and in-frame only. The sample has under 300,000 clones; 24% are singletons. This CDR3 is 17 amino acids long. Germline V gene data show CDR1 as SGDLS and CDR2 as YYNGEE. J was trimmed by 1 base and V by 4 bases; bases with no gene match: 3. This chain links TRBV9 with TRBJ2-2; 14 bases match TRBD2. The source of this sequence is a woman aged 25 to 45 with type 1 diabetes. What was sequenced was naive CD4+ T cells from blood. As DNA, the CDR3 is TGTGCCAGCAGCAAGGGACTAGCGGGAGAGAACACCGGGGAGCTGTTTTTT. Protein sequence: CASSKGLAGENTGELFF.